This TCR beta chain was recorded in a study of Graves' ophthalmopathy and Graves' hyperthyroidism. Remarks on this clonotype: What it binds is unknown.

The CDR3 loop spans 14 amino acids. V was pared by 3 bases and J by 4 bases, with 6 bases of the junction left unmatched. Germline CDR1 reads LNHNV; CDR2 reads YYDKDF (reference sequence). Among the exclusions were patients with other autoimmune diseases, uncontrolled infections, pregnancy or lactation. Overall study findings and caveats: Using 13 signatures, a model distinguished ophthalmopathy from stable hyperthyroidism, reaching around 90% sensitivity and around 81% specificity.

The TCR beta CDR3 regions underwent amplification from RNA transcripts. Following a first-round RT-PCR that used HTBI primers, a second-round multiplex PCR was carried out. MiXCR was run by TCRdb on the multiplex PCR reads, yielding one entry per CDR3 protein. This table has 40,000 to 45,000 distinct CDR3 sequences, approximately 52% appearing once. Specimen: peripheral blood. V is TRBV15 and J is TRBJ2-7, with TRBD1 matching over 7 bases. The sequence was obtained from an adult man with Graves' ophthalmopathy. Written as DNA, the CDR3 is TGTGCCACCAGCAGTCTAGGGACAGTGTACGAGCAGTACTTC. Its translation is CATSSLGTVYEQYF.